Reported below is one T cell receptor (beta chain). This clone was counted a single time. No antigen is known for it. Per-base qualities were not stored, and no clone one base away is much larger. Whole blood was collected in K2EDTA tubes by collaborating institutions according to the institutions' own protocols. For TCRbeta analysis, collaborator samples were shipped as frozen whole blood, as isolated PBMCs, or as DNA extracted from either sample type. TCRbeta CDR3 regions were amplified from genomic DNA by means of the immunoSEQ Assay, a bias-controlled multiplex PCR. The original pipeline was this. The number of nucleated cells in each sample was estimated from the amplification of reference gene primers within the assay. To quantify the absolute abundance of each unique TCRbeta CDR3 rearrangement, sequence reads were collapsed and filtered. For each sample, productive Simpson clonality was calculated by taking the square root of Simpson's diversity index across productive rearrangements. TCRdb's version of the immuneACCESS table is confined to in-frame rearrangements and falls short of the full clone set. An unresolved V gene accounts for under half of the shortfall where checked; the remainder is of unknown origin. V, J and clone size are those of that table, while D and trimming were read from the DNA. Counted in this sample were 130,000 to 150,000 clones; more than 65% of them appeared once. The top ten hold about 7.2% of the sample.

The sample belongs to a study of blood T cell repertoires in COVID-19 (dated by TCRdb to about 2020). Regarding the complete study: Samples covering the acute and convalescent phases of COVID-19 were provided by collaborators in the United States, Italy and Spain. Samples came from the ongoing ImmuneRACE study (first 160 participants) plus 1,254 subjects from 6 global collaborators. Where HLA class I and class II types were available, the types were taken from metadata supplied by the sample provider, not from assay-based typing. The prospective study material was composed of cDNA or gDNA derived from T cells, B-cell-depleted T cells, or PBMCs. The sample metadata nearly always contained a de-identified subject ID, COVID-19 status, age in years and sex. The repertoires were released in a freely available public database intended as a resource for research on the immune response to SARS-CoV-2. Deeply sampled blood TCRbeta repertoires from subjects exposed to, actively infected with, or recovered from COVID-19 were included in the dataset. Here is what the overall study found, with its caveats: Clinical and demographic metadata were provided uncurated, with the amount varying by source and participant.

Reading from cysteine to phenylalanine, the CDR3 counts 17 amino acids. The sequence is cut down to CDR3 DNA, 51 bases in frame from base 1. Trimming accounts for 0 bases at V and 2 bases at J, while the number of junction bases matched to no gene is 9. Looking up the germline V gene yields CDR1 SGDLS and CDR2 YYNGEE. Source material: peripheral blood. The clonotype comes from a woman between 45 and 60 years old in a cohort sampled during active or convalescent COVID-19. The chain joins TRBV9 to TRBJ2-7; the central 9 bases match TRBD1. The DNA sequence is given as TGTGCCAGCAGCGTAGTACCCCGGACAGGGGAACCCTACGAGCAGTACTTC. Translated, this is CASSVVPRTGEPYEQYF.